This entry lists 10 T cell receptor beta chains sequenced from one sample in a study of a mutant IDH1 vaccine in newly diagnosed glioma. Documented time point: week 11, during vaccination. All doses held 300 ug of mutant IDH1 20-mer peptide, with topical imiquimod. TCRdb's table, derived via immunoSEQ multiplex PCR, lists solely in-frame clones and lacks some. The sample yields approximately 21,000 clones, about nine tenths seen once. These receptors' targets are unknown. Material: PBMCs, obtained from a glioma patient whose treatment included an IDH1 peptide vaccine. The origin of the receptors is a woman in her 40s with glioma.

This chain uses TRBV29-1 with TRBJ2-2, with a weak D call TRBD2 (6 bases). Germline CDR1 SQVTM, CDR2 ANQGSEA. V lost 6 bases and J lost 2, with 10 bases in between. The CDR3 totals 13 residues. The CDR3 sequence is CSVWGLNTGELFF. Here the CDR3 DNA reads TGCAGCGTCTGGGGACTCAACACCGGGGAGCTGTTTTTT.

The rearrangement links TRBV18 to TRBJ2-7; D may match TRBD1 or TRBD2 (6 bases each). The CDR3 consists of 15 residues. Germline-derived CDR1 and CDR2 are KGHSH and LQKENI. Trimming took 5 bases from V and 3 from J, leaving 17 bases between them. CDR3 in amino acids: CASSTGLGGGYEQYF. Here the CDR3 DNA reads TGTGCCAGCTCAACCGGCTTAGGGGGAGGCTACGAGCAGTACTTC.

The CDR3 spells CASSPSPGRAGLVQYF. As DNA, the CDR3 is TGCGCCAGCAGCCCCTCTCCCGGGAGAGCAGGACTGGTGCAGTACTTC. This chain connects TRBV4-1 to TRBJ2-5; D possibly corresponds to TRBD2 (6 bases). Germline lookup yields CDR1 MGHRA and CDR2 YSYEKL. The CDR3 spans 16 residues. V lost 4 bases and J lost 11, with 26 bases in between.

This clone showed up just a few times. The chain joins TRBV2 to TRBJ1-1, with 7 bases aligning to TRBD1. CDR1 is SNHLY, CDR2 FYNNEI, per germline. This CDR3 is 13 amino acids long. V shed 5 bases, J shed 4 bases, and the junction held 4 bases outside the gene matches. CDR3 nucleotides: TGTGCCAGCAGTACACAGGGGCTCACTGAAGCTTTCTTT. Its translation is CASSTQGLTEAFF.

The J gene is TRBJ2-1, the V gene TRBV28, with 8 nucleotides matching TRBD2. Per germline, CDR1 MDHEN and CDR2 SYDVKM. The CDR3 length is 14 residues. With 6 bases clipped from V and 5 bases from J, the junction kept 6 bases outside the gene matches. The CDR3 sequence is CASSGLAGNNEQFF. DNA of the CDR3: TGTGCCAGCAGCGGACTAGCTGGCAACAATGAGCAGTTCTTC. Based on the CDR3 plus reference TRBV28 and TRBJ2-1, the full variable domain is DVKVTQSSRYLVKRTGEKVFLECVQDMDHENMFWYRQDPGLGLRLIYFSYDVKMKEKGDIPEGYSVSREKKERFSLILESASTNQTSMYLCASSGLAGNNEQFFGPGTRLTVL.

This rearrangement joins TRBV25-1 to TRBJ1-6, with a tentative D call TRBD1 (5 bases). CDR1 MGHDK and CDR2 SYGVNS come from the germline V gene. The V and J ends lost 2 bases and 2 bases respectively, with 10 bases between them. The CDR3 is 16 amino acids. CDR3 sequence: CASSEAGTPYNSPLHF. The CDR3 nucleotides are TGTGCCAGCAGTGAAGCAGGGACGCCCTATAATTCACCCCTCCACTTT. The variable domain in full, completed from reference TRBV25-1 and TRBJ1-6, reads EADIYQTPRYLVIGTGKKITLECSQTMGHDKMYWYQQDPGMELHLIHYSYGVNSTEKGDLSSESTVSRIRTEHFPLTLESARPSHTSQYLCASSEAGTPYNSPLHFGNGTRLTVT.

This clone was seen more than once but under ten times. This rearrangement joins TRBV10-3 to TRBJ1-5, with 9 nucleotides matching TRBD1. Germline assignment: CDR1 ENHRY and CDR2 SYGVKD. The CDR3 extends over 14 amino acids. After removal of 4 bases from V and 4 bases from J, the junction contained 2 bases not matched to a gene. The CDR3 DNA sequence: TGTGCCATCAGTGTAGGGACAGGGAATCAGCCCCAGCATTTT. Protein product: CAISVGTGNQPQHF.

The genes are TRBV7-9 and TRBJ2-4; 7 nucleotides agree with TRBD1. CDR1 is SEHNR, CDR2 FQNEAQ, per germline (reference sequence). CDR3 length: 16 residues. The V segment lost 5 bases and the J segment 3 bases; nucleotides outside the gene matches: 10. This CDR3 is CASSTFLGQHKNIQYF. The CDR3 nucleotides are TGTGCCAGCAGCACCTTTTTGGGACAGCACAAAAACATTCAGTACTTC.

This sequence joins TRBV6-5 and TRBJ1-2; 12 bases fit TRBD1. V trimming: 2 bases; J trimming: 4 bases; junction bases outside the gene matches: 2. CDR3 length equals 15 residues. In germline, CDR1 is MNHEY, CDR2 SVGAGI. CDR3 bases: TGTGCCAGCAGTTACGGGACAGGGGGCAGCTATGGCTACACCTTC. Protein: CASSYGTGGSYGYTF.

This chain joins TRBV18 and TRBJ2-5; TRBD1 aligns across 9 bases. After removal of 4 bases from V and 4 bases from J, the junction contained 4 bases not matched to a gene. Germline values: CDR1 KGHSH, CDR2 LQKENI. The CDR3 consists of 14 residues. The CDR3 region is CASSLGQGSETQYF. The CDR3 DNA is TGTGCCAGCTCACTAGGACAGGGGTCAGAGACCCAGTACTTC.